These 5 T cell receptor beta chains originate from one sample sequenced in a study of blood T cell repertoires in COVID-19. Method: immunoSEQ multiplex PCR; TCRdb's copy keeps in-frame clones and lacks some. The sample records about 52,000 clones, 65% to 90% being singletons. What was sequenced was peripheral blood. These TCRs come from a man between 65 and 80 years old with acute or convalescent COVID-19.

The chain is built from TRBV19 and TRBJ1-2; 7 nucleotides line up with TRBD1. The ends lost 3 bases at V and 4 bases at J; junction bases unmatched: 5. CDR1 and CDR2 (germline): LNHDA, SQIVND (reference sequence). There are 14 residues in the CDR3. For the CDR3, the DNA is TGTGCCAGTAGTATCAGACAGGGTGTCTATGGCTACACCTTC. It translates to CASSIRQGVYGYTF.

This clone was counted only a few times. The rearrangement links TRBV28 to TRBJ1-4; possible D gene TRBD1, 5 bases. Germline V gene data show CDR1 as MDHEN and CDR2 as SYDVKM. The CDR3 contains 14 residues. V was shortened by 4 bases and J by 4 bases, with 10 bases between the two germline ends. CDR3 nucleotides: TGTGCCAGCAGTTCGGGGGGGAGTAATGAAAAACTGTTTTTT. Its protein product is CASSSGGSNEKLFF.

The chain is built from TRBV7-2 and TRBJ1-3, with D possibly being TRBD1 (5 bases). The V gene lost 1 base and the J gene lost 4 bases, with 11 bases spanning the gap. The germline V gene has CDR1 SGHTA and CDR2 FQGNSA. The CDR3 runs to 15 residues. This chain's CDR3 is CASSLVWGMGNTIYF. The CDR3 DNA reads as TGTGCCAGCAGCTTAGTTTGGGGCATGGGAAACACCATATATTTT.

This chain uses TRBV18 with TRBJ1-1; 7 nucleotides match TRBD1. Germline CDR1 and CDR2: KGHSH and LQKENI. Trimming cost V 1 base and J 5 bases; bases outside gene matches: 7. CDR3 length: 15 residues. Written as DNA, the CDR3 is TGTGCCAGCTCACCACTACAGGGGCGACGAACTGAAGCTTTCTTT. It specifies CASSPLQGRRTEAFF.

V usage is TRBV5-1 and J usage is TRBJ2-1; D is possibly TRBD2 (5 bases). The CDR3 loop spans 13 amino acids. From germline, CDR1 is SGHRS and CDR2 YFSETQ. V was pared by 8 bases and J by 0 bases, with 9 bases between. CDR3 nucleotides: TGCGCCAGTACCCGGGACTCCTACAATGAGCAGTTCTTC. Protein sequence: CASTRDSYNEQFF. Filled out from reference TRBV5-1 and TRBJ2-1, the complete variable domain reads KAGVTQTPRYLIKTRGQQVTLSCSPISGHRSVSWYQQTPGQGLQFLFEYFSETQRNKGNFPGRFSGRQFSNSRSEMNVSTLELGDSALYLCASTRDSYNEQFFGPGTRLTVL.